The T cell receptor beta chain described here comes from a study of T cell responses to AZD1222 COVID-19 vaccine. Notes on the study in general: In all cases, repertoires were sampled only after the peak T cell response. Researchers report vaccine-associated CD4 TCRs spanning spike, with dominance at 160-218 and 743-854. Targeting of unmutated variant regions was reportedly seen in nearly half of spike-specific TCRs. Donors, mostly white British, included more females; clonal diversity was possibly underestimated.

Concerning this clone: Its antigen is unidentified.

The repertoire was sequenced with immunoSEQ multiplex PCR; TCRdb's copy has only in-frame clones and lacks some. The sample carries approximately 150,000 clones, about nine tenths recorded once. Per the germline V gene, CDR1 is LGHNA and CDR2 is YSLEER. The V and J ends lost 0 bases and 3 bases respectively, with 9 bases between them. The CDR3 spans 15 residues. The chain uses TRBV4-3 and TRBJ1-5; D unresolved. Specimen: peripheral blood, collected on day 0 of AZD1222 vaccination. This clonotype originated in an adult in good health. Here the CDR3 DNA reads TGCGCCAGCAGCCAAGATCGGCAGCCCAATCAGCCCCAGCATTTT. As protein: CASSQDRQPNQPQHF.